Listed below are T cell receptor beta chains from one sample, sequenced in a study of blood T cell repertoires in COVID-19. Some clones are missing from TCRdb's copy, which holds only in-frame ones; the method was immunoSEQ multiplex PCR. The repertoire holds around 260,000 clones, with around 90% as singletons. The sample comprised PBMCs or T cells enriched from blood (not recorded which). The receptor source for this set is a woman in her 30s who had recovered from COVID-19. Each CDR3 is given with its conserved first and last residue. A D gene is named only where the DNA matches it firmly. The size entry is marked missing in some rows and otherwise reads once, few, many or a size class.

v_gene: TRBV19
d_gene: TRBD1
len: 15
j_gene: TRBJ2-4
abundance: once
CDR3nt: TGTGCCAGTAGCACCACCGGGACAGTAAACAACATTCAGTACTTC
CDR3aa: CASSTTGTVNNIQYF

v_gene: TRBV20-1
d_gene: .
len: 11
j_gene: TRBJ1-1
abundance: .
CDR3nt: TGCAGTGCTCGGGGGAACACTGAAGCTTTCTTT
CDR3aa: CSARGNTEAFF

v_gene: TRBV2
d_gene: .
len: 13
j_gene: TRBJ2-7
abundance: .
CDR3nt: TGTGCCAGCAGTGGCGGGGCTTCCTACGAGCAGTACTTC
CDR3aa: CASSGGASYEQYF

v_gene: TRBV4-1
d_gene: .
len: 14
j_gene: TRBJ1-2
abundance: .
CDR3nt: TGCGCCAGCAGCCAGCAGGGAGGGGGGGATGGCTACACCTTC
CDR3aa: CASSQQGGGDGYTF

v_gene: TRBV29-1
d_gene: TRBD1
len: 19
j_gene: TRBJ1-5
abundance: once
CDR3nt: TGCAGCGTTGCGGGTTTCCGGACAGGAGACACCTTTAGCAATCAGCCCCAGCATTTT
CDR3aa: CSVAGFRTGDTFSNQPQHF

v_gene: TRBV6-2/TRBV6-3
d_gene: TRBD1
len: 14
j_gene: TRBJ1-1
abundance: .
CDR3nt: TGTGCCAGCAGTTTCGGACAGGGGAAAACTGAAGCTTTCTTT
CDR3aa: CASSFGQGKTEAFF

v_gene: TRBV18
d_gene: .
len: 11
j_gene: TRBJ2-5
abundance: .
CDR3nt: TGTGCCAGCTCATATCAAGAGACCCAGTACTTC
CDR3aa: CASSYQETQYF

v_gene: TRBV14
d_gene: .
len: 15
j_gene: TRBJ2-2
abundance: .
CDR3nt: TGTGCCAGCAGCCCCTTTAAGGAGGGCTCCGGGGAGCTGTTTTTT
CDR3aa: CASSPFKEGSGELFF

v_gene: TRBV14
d_gene: TRBD1
len: 16
j_gene: TRBJ1-2
abundance: .
CDR3nt: TGTGCCAGCAGCCAAGGGACAGGGTTGAAATCCTATGGCTACACCTTC
CDR3aa: CASSQGTGLKSYGYTF

v_gene: TRBV5-5
d_gene: TRBD2
len: 15
j_gene: TRBJ2-2
abundance: few
CDR3nt: TGTGCCAGCAGCCAGCGGGAGGCGGACACCGGGGAGCTGTTTTTT
CDR3aa: CASSQREADTGELFF

v_gene: TRBV19
d_gene: TRBD2
len: 14
j_gene: TRBJ2-3
abundance: .
CDR3nt: TGTGCCAGCGCGGGACTAGCGGGGTCAGATACGCAGTATTTT
CDR3aa: CASAGLAGSDTQYF

v_gene: TRBV4-3
d_gene: .
len: 14
j_gene: TRBJ2-2
abundance: .
CDR3nt: TGCGCCAGCAGCCAGAGGATGGACACCGGGGAGCTGTTTTTT
CDR3aa: CASSQRMDTGELFF

v_gene: TRBV4-3
d_gene: TRBD1
len: 15
j_gene: TRBJ2-7
abundance: .
CDR3nt: TGCGCCAGCAGCCAACCGGGACAGGGAAGGTACGAGCAGTACTTC
CDR3aa: CASSQPGQGRYEQYF

v_gene: TRBV27
d_gene: TRBD2
len: 16
j_gene: TRBJ2-3
abundance: .
CDR3nt: TGTGCCAGCAGTTTATTGGGGACTAGCGGCACAGATACGCAGTATTTT
CDR3aa: CASSLLGTSGTDTQYF

v_gene: TRBV29-1
d_gene: .
len: 12
j_gene: TRBJ2-5
abundance: .
CDR3nt: TGCAGCGTTGATCTTGGGCTGGAGACCCAGTACTTC
CDR3aa: CSVDLGLETQYF

v_gene: TRBV10-1
d_gene: .
len: 14
j_gene: TRBJ1-5
abundance: .
CDR3nt: TGCGCCAGCAGTGAGTTTAGAGGATTTCAGCCCCAGCATTTT
CDR3aa: CASSEFRGFQPQHF

v_gene: TRBV7-2
d_gene: .
len: 13
j_gene: TRBJ2-1
abundance: .
CDR3nt: TGTGCCAGTGGAACCAACAGGGACCATGAGCAGTTCTTC
CDR3aa: CASGTNRDHEQFF

v_gene: TRBV11-2
d_gene: .
len: 19
j_gene: TRBJ2-2
abundance: .
CDR3nt: TGTGCCAGCAGCTCATTAAGGCGACGGACAGTCCCGAACACCGGGGAGCTGTTTTTT
CDR3aa: CASSSLRRRTVPNTGELFF

v_gene: TRBV7-2
d_gene: TRBD2
len: 17
j_gene: TRBJ2-1
abundance: .
CDR3nt: TGTGCCAGCAGCTCGTCTTTAGCGGGAGGGCCATTCAATGAGCAGTTCTTC
CDR3aa: CASSSSLAGGPFNEQFF

v_gene: TRBV5-1
d_gene: TRBD1
len: 14
j_gene: TRBJ2-5
abundance: .
CDR3nt: TGCGCCAGCAGCCTCCGAACAGGGGCAGAGACCCAGTACTTC
CDR3aa: CASSLRTGAETQYF

v_gene: TRBV6-2/TRBV6-3
d_gene: .
len: 14
j_gene: TRBJ2-7
abundance: .
CDR3nt: TGTGCCAGCAGTTATTTTAACAGGGTCTACGAGCAGTACTTC
CDR3aa: CASSYFNRVYEQYF

v_gene: TRBV5-1
d_gene: TRBD1
len: 14
j_gene: TRBJ2-7
abundance: .
CDR3nt: TGCGCCAGCAGACCCCGGACAGGGGGCGACGAGCAGTACTTC
CDR3aa: CASRPRTGGDEQYF

v_gene: TRBV11-2
d_gene: .
len: 15
j_gene: TRBJ1-1
abundance: .
CDR3nt: TGTGCCAGCAGCTTAGTGCCCACAGGTAGCACTGAAGCTTTCTTT
CDR3aa: CASSLVPTGSTEAFF

v_gene: TRBV28
d_gene: .
len: 15
j_gene: TRBJ1-5
abundance: .
CDR3nt: TGTGCCAGCAGTTTTTTCGGGGGAGGCAATCAGCCCCAGCATTTT
CDR3aa: CASSFFGGGNQPQHF

v_gene: TRBV5-1
d_gene: TRBD1
len: 17
j_gene: TRBJ2-2
abundance: .
CDR3nt: TGCGCCAGCAGCTTTCCTCCGGGACAGGGGGCCATCGGGGAGCTGTTTTTT
CDR3aa: CASSFPPGQGAIGELFF

v_gene: TRBV14
d_gene: TRBD2
len: 15
j_gene: TRBJ2-7
abundance: .
CDR3nt: TGTGCCAGCAGCCAAGGCGGGGGGTCGGCCTACGAGCAGTACTTC
CDR3aa: CASSQGGGSAYEQYF

v_gene: TRBV6-2/TRBV6-3
d_gene: TRBD2
len: 19
j_gene: TRBJ2-7
abundance: .
CDR3nt: TGTGCCAGCAGTTACTCGATTGGCCCTGGGACTAGCGGGCGAGAGGAGCAGTACTTC
CDR3aa: CASSYSIGPGTSGREEQYF

v_gene: TRBV2
d_gene: TRBD1
len: 13
j_gene: TRBJ2-1
abundance: .
CDR3nt: TGTGCCAGCAGTATTGGCCGGGACAGGGAGCAGTTCTTC
CDR3aa: CASSIGRDREQFF

v_gene: TRBV5-8
d_gene: TRBD2
len: 16
j_gene: TRBJ2-1
abundance: .
CDR3nt: TGTGCCAGCAGTCGGGGGACTAGCGGGAGTTTTAGTGAGCAGTTCTTC
CDR3aa: CASSRGTSGSFSEQFF

v_gene: TRBV6-2/TRBV6-3
d_gene: .
len: 16
j_gene: TRBJ2-7
abundance: .
CDR3nt: TGTGCCAGCAGCAAGGTGGAATATGGTAGAACAGTCGAGCAGTACTTC
CDR3aa: CASSKVEYGRTVEQYF

v_gene: TRBV7-2
d_gene: TRBD1
len: 14
j_gene: TRBJ2-1
abundance: .
CDR3nt: TGTGCCAGCAGCTTAGACAGGGGCGCTACAGAGCAGTTCTTC
CDR3aa: CASSLDRGATEQFF